This record covers a single T cell receptor (beta chain). The same CDR3 is also encoded by other DNA sequences in this sample. Produced via immunoSEQ multiplex PCR; TCRdb's table is partial and in-frame only. The table includes 2,500,000 or so clones, roughly 93% detected once. V lost 6 bases, J lost 1 base, and 5 bases lay in between. Germline V CDR1 and CDR2: DFQATT, SNEGSKA (reference sequence). The CDR3 loop spans 11 amino acids. This entry belongs to a study of shared clonotypes between healthy human individuals. This TCR derives from a man aged 18 to 29 in good health. Some clones in this sample may be carry-over from other donors' samples. Sequencing was carried out using naive CD4+ T cells from PBMCs. Subset defined: CD45RA+ positively selected. This rearrangement joins TRBV20-1 to TRBJ2-3, with D hard to call. DNA of the CDR3: TGCAGTGCCAGTCGCACAGATACGCAGTATTTT. As protein: CSASRTDTQYF.